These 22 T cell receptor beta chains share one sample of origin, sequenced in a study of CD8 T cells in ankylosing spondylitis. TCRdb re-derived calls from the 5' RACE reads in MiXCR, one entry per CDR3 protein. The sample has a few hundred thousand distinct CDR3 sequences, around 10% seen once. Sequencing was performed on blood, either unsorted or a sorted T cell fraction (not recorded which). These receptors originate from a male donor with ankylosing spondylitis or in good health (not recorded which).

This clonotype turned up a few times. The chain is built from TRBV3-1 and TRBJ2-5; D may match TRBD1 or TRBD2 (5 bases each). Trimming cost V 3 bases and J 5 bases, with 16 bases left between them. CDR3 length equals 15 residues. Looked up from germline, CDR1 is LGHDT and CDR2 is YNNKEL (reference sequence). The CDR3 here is CASSQNTGPGETQYF. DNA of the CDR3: TGTGCCAGCAGCCAGAATACGGGGCCAGGGGAGACCCAGTACTTC.

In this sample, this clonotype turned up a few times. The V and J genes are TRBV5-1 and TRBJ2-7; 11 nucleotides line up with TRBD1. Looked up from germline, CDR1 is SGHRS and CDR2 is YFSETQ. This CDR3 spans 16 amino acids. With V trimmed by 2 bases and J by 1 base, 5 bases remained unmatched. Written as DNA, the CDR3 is TGCGCCAGCAGCTTCCACCGGGACAGGGGGTCCTACGAGCAGTACTTC. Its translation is CASSFHRDRGSYEQYF.

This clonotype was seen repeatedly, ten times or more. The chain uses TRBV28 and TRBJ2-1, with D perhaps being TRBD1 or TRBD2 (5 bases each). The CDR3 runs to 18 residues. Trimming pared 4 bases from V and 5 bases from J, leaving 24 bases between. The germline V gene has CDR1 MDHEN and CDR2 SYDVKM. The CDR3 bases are TGTGCCAGCAGTTCCCCCCTTCTAGGGACCGTGGCGAACAATGAGCAGTTCTTC. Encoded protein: CASSSPLLGTVANNEQFF.

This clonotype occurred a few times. The CDR3 sequence is CASSLGPTGEVSYEQYF. The CDR3 region has the DNA TGCGCCAGCAGCTTGGGTCCGACAGGGGAAGTCTCCTACGAGCAGTACTTC. The chain joins TRBV5-1 to TRBJ2-7; 8 bases fit TRBD1. The germline V gene has CDR1 SGHRS and CDR2 YFSETQ. There are 17 residues in the CDR3. V gave up 0 bases and J gave up 0 bases; unmatched junction bases: 8.

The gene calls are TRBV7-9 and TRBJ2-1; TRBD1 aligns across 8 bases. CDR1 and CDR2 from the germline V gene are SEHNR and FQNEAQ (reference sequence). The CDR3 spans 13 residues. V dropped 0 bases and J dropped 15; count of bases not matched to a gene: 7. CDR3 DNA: TGTGCCAGCAGCTTAGCGGGCGGGACAGGTTGGTTCTTC. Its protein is CASSLAGGTGWFF.

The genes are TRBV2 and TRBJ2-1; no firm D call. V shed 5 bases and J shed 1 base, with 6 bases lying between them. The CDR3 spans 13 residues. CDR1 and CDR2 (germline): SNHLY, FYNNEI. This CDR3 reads CASSSASYNEQFF. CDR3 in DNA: TGTGCCAGCAGTTCGGCATCCTACAATGAGCAGTTCTTC.

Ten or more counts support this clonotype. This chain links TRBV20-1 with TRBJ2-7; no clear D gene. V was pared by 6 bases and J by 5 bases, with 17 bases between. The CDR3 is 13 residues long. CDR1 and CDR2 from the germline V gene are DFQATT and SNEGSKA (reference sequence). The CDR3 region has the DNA TGCAGTGCCAGGACCCCGGCGGTCCACGAGCAGTACTTC. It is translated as CSARTPAVHEQYF.

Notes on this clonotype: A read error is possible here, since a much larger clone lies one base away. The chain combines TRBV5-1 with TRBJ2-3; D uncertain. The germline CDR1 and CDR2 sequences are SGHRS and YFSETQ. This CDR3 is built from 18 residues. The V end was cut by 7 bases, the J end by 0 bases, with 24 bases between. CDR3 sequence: CASCVIPKDLTSTDTQYF. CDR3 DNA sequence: TGCGCCAGCTGCGTAATCCCTAAGGACCTCACTAGCACAGATACGCAGTATTTT.

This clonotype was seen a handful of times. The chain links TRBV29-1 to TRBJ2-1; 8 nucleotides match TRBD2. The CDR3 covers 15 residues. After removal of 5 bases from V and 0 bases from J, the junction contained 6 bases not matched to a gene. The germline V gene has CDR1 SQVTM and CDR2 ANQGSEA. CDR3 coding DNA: TGCAGCGTTCCATCGGGGGGGAGCTCCTACAATGAGCAGTTCTTC. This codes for CSVPSGGSSYNEQFF.

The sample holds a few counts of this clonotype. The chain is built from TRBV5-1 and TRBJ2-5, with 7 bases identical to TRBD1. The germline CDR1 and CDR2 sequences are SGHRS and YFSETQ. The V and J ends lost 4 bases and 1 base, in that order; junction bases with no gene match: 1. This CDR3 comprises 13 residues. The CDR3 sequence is CASSDRVQETQYF. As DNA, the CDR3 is TGCGCCAGCAGCGACAGGGTCCAAGAGACCCAGTACTTC.

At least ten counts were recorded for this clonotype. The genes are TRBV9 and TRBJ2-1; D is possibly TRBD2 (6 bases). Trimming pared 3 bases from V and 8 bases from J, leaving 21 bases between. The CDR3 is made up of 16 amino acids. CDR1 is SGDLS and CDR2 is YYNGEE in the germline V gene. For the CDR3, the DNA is TGTGCCAGCAGCGCGGTGGCGGGGTATTACAATGATGAGCAGTTCTTC. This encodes CASSAVAGYYNDEQFF. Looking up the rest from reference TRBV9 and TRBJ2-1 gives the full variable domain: DSGVTQTPKHLITATGQRVTLRCSPRSGDLSVYWYQQSLDQGLQFLIQYYNGEERAKGNILERFSAQQFPDLHSELNLSSLELGDSALYFCASSAVAGYYNDEQFFGPGTRLTVL.

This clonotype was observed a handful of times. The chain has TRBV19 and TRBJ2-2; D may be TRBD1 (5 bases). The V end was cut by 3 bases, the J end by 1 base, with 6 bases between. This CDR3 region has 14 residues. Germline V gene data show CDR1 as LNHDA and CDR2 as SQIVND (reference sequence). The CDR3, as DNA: TGTGCCAGTAGTATTACAGGGAACACCGGGGAGCTGTTTTTT. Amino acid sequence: CASSITGNTGELFF.

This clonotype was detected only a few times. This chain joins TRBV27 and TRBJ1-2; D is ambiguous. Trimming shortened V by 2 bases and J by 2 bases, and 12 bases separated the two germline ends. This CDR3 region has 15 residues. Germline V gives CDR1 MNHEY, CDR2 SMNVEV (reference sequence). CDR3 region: CASSLLSALNYGYTF. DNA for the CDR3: TGTGCCAGCAGTTTACTAAGTGCCCTAAACTATGGCTACACCTTC.

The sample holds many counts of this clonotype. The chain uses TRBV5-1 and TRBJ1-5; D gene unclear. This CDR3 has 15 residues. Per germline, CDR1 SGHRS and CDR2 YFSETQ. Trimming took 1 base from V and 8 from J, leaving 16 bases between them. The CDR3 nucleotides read TGCGCCAGCAGCTTGTTGCCCGGGTTGAGGGAGCCCCAGCATTTT. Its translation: CASSLLPGLREPQHF.

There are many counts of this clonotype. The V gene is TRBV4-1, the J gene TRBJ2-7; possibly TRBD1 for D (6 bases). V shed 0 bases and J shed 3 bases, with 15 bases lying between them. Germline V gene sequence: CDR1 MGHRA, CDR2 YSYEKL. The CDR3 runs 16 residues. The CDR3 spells CASSQDWGQIIYEQYF. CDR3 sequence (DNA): TGCGCCAGCAGCCAAGACTGGGGACAAATTATCTACGAGCAGTACTTC.

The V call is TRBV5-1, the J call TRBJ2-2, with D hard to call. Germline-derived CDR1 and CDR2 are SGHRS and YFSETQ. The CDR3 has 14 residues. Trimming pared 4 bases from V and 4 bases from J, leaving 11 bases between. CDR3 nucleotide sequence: TGCGCCAGCAGCATAACTCAGAGCACCGGGGAGCTGTTTTTT. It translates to CASSITQSTGELFF.

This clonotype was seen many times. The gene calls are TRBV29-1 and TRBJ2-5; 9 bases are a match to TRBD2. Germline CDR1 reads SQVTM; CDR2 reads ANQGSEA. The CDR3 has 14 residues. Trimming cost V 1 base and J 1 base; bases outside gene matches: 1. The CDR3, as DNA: TGCAGCGTTGAAGGAGCGGGAGGCCAAGAGACCCAGTACTTC. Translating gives CSVEGAGGQETQYF.

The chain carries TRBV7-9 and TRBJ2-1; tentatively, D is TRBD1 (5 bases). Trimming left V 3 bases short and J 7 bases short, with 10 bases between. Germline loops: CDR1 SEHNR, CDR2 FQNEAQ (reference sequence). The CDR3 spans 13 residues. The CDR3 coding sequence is TGTGCCAGCAGCTTGGATTGGACAAATGAGCAGTTCTTC. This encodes CASSLDWTNEQFF.

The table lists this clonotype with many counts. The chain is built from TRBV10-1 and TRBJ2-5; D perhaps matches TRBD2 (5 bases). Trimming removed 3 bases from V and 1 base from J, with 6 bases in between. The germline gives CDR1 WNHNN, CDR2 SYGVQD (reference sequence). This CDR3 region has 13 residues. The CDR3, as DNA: TGCGCCAGCAGTGAAGGACTCCAAGAGACCCAGTACTTC. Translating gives CASSEGLQETQYF.

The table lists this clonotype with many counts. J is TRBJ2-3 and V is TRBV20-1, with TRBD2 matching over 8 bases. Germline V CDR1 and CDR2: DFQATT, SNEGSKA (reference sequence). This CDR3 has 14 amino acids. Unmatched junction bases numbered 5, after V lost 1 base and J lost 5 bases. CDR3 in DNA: TGCAGTGCTAGAGTTTCAAGCGGGGGAGATACGCAGTATTTT. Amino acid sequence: CSARVSSGGDTQYF.

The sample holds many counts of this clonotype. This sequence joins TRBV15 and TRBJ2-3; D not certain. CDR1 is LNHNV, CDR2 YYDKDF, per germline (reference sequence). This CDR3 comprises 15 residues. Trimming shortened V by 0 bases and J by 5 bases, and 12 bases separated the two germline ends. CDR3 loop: CATSREGRLIDTQYF. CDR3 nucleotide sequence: TGTGCCACCAGCAGAGAAGGCAGGCTGATAGATACGCAGTATTTT.

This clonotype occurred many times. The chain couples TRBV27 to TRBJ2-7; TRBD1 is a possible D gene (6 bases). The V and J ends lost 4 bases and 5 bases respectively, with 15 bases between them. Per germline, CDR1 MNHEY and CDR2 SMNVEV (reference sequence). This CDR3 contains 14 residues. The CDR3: CASSSPGTIDEQYF. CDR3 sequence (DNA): TGTGCCAGCAGTTCTCCCGGGACAATCGACGAGCAGTACTTC.